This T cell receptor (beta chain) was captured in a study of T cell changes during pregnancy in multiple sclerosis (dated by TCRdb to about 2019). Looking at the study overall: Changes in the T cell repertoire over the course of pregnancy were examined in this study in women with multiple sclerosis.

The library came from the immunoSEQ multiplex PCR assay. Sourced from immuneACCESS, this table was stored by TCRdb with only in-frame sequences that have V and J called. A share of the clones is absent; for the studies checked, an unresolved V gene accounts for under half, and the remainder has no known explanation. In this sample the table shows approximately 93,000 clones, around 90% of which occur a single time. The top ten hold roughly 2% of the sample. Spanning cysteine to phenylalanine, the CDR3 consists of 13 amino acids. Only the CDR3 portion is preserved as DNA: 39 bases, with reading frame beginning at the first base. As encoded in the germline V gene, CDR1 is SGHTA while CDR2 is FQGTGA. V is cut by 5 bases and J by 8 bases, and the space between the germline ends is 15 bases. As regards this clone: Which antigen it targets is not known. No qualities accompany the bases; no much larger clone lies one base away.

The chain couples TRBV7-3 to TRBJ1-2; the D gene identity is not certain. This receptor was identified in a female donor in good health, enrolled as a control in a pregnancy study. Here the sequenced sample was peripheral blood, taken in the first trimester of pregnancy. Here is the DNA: TGTGCCAGCAGCCCCCCTGAGATTCCCGGCTACACCTTC. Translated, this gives CASSPPEIPGYTF.